This note documents a single TCR beta chain sequence. This entry is derived from a study of shared clonotypes between healthy human individuals. Some clones are missing from TCRdb's copy, which holds only in-frame ones; the method was immunoSEQ multiplex PCR. The table lists over a million clones, roughly 98% of them singletons. Study donors comprised healthy, HIV-negative adults devoid of recent acute infection or vaccination. This CDR3 is 16 amino acids long. With V trimmed by 3 bases and J by 0 bases, 5 bases remained unmatched. Germline V gene lookup returns CDR1 LGHNA and CDR2 YNFKEQ. This chain uses TRBV4-2 with TRBJ2-1; 7 bases match TRBD2. The specimen sequenced was naive CD4+ T cells sorted from blood. The subset here: CD45RA+ positively selected. The receptor comes from a young man in good health. The CDR3 sequence is CASSHLSGNSYNEQFF. Here the CDR3 DNA reads TGTGCCAGCAGCCACCTCAGCGGGAACTCCTACAATGAGCAGTTCTTC.